This T cell receptor beta chain was profiled in a study of T cells after somatic rescue of genetic block. There are a few counts of this clone. Produced via immunoSEQ multiplex PCR; TCRdb's table is partial and in-frame only. The sample lists about 14,000 clones; approximately 70% were seen once. Unmatched junction bases numbered 9, after V lost 2 bases and J lost 6 bases. Germline assignment: CDR1 LNHDA and CDR2 SQIVND (reference sequence). This CDR3 is 15 amino acids long. The rearrangement links TRBV19 to TRBJ1-2; 7 bases line up with TRBD1. Material: peripheral blood mononuclear cells (PBMCs). The clonotype was recovered from a boy younger than 18. The CDR3 sequence is CASSILGRGEDGYTF. The CDR3 DNA sequence: TGTGCCAGTAGTATACTAGGCAGGGGGGAGGATGGCTACACCTTC.